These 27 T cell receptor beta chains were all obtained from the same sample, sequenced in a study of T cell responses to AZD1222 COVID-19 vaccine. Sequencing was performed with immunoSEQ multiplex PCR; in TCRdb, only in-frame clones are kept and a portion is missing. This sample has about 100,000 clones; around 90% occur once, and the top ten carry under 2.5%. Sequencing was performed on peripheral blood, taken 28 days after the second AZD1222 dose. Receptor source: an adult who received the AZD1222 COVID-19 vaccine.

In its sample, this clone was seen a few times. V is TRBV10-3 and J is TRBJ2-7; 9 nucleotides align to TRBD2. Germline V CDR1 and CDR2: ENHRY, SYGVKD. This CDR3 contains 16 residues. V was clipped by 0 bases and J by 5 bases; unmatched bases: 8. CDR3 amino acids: CAISESSSGRFHEQYF. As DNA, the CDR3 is TGTGCCATCAGTGAGTCGAGTAGCGGGAGATTCCACGAGCAGTACTTC.

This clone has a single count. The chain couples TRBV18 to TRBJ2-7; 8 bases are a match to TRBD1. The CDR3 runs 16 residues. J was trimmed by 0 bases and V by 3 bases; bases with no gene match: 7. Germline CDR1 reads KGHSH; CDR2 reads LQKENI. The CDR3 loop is CASSPQQGGNSYEQYF. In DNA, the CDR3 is TGTGCCAGCTCACCTCAACAGGGGGGCAACTCCTACGAGCAGTACTTC.

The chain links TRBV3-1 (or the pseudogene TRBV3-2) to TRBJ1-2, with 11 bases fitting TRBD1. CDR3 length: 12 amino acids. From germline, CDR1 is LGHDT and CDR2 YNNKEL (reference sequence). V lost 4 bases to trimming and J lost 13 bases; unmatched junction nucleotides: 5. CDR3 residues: CASSRGQGAITF. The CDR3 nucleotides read TGTGCCAGCAGCCGCGGACAGGGGGCGATCACCTTC.

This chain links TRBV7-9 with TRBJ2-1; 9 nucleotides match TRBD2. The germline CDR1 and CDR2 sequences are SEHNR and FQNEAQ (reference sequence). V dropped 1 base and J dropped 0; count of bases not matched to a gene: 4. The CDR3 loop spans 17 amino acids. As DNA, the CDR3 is TGTGCCAGCAGCTTAGGGACTAGCGCGAGCTCCTACAATGAGCAGTTCTTC. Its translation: CASSLGTSASSYNEQFF. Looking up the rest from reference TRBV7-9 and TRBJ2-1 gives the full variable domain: DTGVSQNPRHKITKRGQNVTFRCDPISEHNRLYWYRQTLGQGPEFLTYFQNEAQLEKSRLLSDRFSAERPKGSFSTLEIQRTEQGDSAMYLCASSLGTSASSYNEQFFGPGTRLTVL.

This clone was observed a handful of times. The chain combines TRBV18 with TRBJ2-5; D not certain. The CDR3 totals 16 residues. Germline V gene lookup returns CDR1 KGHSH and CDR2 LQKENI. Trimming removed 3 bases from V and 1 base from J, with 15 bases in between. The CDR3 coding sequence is TGTGCCAGCTCACCTATGTTTAGTGCGTTCCAAGAGACCCAGTACTTC. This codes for CASSPMFSAFQETQYF. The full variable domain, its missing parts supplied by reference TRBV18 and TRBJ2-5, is NAGVMQNPRHLVRRRGQEARLRCSPMKGHSHVYWYRQLPEEGLKFMVYLQKENIIDESGMPKERFSAEFPKEGPSILRIQQVVRGDSAAYFCASSPMFSAFQETQYFGPGTRLLVL.

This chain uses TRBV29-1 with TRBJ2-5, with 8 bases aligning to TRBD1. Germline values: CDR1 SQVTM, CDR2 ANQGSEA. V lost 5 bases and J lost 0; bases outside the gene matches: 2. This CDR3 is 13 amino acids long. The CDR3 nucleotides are TGCAGCGTTTACAGGGGGTACCAAGAGACCCAGTACTTC. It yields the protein CSVYRGYQETQYF.

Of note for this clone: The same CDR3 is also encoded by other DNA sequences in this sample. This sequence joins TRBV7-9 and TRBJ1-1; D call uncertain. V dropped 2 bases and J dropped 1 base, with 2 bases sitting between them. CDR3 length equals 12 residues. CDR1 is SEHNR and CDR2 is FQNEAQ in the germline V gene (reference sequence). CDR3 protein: CASSLQNTEAFF. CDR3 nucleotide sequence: TGTGCCAGCAGCTTACAGAACACTGAAGCTTTCTTT.

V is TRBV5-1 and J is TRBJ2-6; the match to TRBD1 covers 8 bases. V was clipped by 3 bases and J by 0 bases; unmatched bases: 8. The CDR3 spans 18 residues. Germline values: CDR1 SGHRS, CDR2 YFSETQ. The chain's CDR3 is CASSWAGGAGSGANVLTF. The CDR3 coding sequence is TGCGCCAGCAGCTGGGCAGGGGGCGCGGGCTCTGGGGCCAACGTCCTGACTTTC.

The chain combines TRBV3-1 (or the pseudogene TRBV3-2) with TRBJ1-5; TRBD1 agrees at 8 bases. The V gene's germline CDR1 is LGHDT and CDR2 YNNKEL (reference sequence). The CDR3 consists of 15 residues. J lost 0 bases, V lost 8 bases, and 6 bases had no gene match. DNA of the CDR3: TGTGCCAGCGGGACAGGATCGTATAGCAATCAGCCCCAGCATTTT. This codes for CASGTGSYSNQPQHF.

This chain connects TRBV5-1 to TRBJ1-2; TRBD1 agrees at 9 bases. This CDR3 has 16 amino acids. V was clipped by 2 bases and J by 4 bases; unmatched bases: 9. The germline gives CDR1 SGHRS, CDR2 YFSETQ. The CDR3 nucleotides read TGCGCCAGCAGCTTTGGAATACAGGGGGCTAGCTATGGCTACACCTTC. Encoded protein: CASSFGIQGASYGYTF. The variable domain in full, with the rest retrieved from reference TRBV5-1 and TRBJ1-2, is KAGVTQTPRYLIKTRGQQVTLSCSPISGHRSVSWYQQTPGQGLQFLFEYFSETQRNKGNFPGRFSGRQFSNSRSEMNVSTLELGDSALYLCASSFGIQGASYGYTFGSGTRLTVV.

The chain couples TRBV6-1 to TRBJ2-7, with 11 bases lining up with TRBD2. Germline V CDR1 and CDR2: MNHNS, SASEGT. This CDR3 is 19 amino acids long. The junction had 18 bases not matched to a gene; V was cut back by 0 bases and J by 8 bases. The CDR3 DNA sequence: TGTGCCAGCAGTGAAGCTAGCCGAGGACTAGCGGGTTCCCTTGGCCAGCAGTACTTC. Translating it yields CASSEASRGLAGSLGQQYF.

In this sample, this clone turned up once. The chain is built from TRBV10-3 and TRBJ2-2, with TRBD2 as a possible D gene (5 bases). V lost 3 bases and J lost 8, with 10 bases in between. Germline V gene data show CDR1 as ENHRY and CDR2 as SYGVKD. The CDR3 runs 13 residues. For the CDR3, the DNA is TGTGCCATCAGTGACGGGGTTGGTGGGGAGCTGTTTTTT. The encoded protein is CAISDGVGGELFF.

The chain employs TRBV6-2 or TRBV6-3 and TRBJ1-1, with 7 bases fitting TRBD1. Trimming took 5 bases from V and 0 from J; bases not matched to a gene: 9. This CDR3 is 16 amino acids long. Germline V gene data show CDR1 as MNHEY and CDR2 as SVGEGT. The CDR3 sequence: CASSGPGQLMNTEAFF. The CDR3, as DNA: TGTGCCAGCAGTGGGCCGGGACAGCTAATGAACACTGAAGCTTTCTTT.

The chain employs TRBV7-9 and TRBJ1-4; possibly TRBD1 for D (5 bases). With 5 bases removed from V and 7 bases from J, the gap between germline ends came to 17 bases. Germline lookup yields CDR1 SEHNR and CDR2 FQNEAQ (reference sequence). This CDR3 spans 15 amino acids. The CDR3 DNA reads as TGTGCCAGCAGCCCTTTGACAGACCGATCTGAAAAACTGTTTTTT. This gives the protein CASSPLTDRSEKLFF.

CDR3 nucleotide sequence: TGTGCCAGCAGCTTGGACATTAGCCCTAGCACAGATACGCAGTATTTT. It is translated as CASSLDISPSTDTQYF. The J gene is TRBJ2-3, the V gene TRBV5-4; D is uncertain. Trimming shortened V by 0 bases and J by 0 bases, and 11 bases separated the two germline ends. Germline V CDR1 and CDR2: SGHNT, YYREEE (reference sequence). The CDR3 sequence is 16 residues long.

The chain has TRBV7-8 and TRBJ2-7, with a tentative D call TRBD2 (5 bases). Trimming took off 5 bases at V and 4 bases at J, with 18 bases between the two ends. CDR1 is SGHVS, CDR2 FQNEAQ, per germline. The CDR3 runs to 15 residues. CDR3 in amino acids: CASSPEVGDIYEQYF. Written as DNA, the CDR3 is TGTGCCAGCAGCCCAGAAGTGGGAGACATATACGAGCAGTACTTC.

The CDR3 region is CASSYGRGRPYEQYF. DNA of the CDR3: TGTGCCAGCAGTTACGGGCGCGGGAGGCCCTACGAGCAGTACTTC. V gene TRBV6-5 combines with J gene TRBJ2-7; TRBD2 matches 8 bases. CDR3 length: 15 amino acids. The germline V gene has CDR1 MNHEY and CDR2 SVGAGI. The ends lost 2 bases at V and 2 bases at J; junction bases unmatched: 5.

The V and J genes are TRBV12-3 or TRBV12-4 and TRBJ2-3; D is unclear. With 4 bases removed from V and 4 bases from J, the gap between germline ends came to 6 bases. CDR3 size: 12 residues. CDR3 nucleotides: TGTGCCAGCAGTTACGGGTCAGATACGCAGTATTTT. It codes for CASSYGSDTQYF.

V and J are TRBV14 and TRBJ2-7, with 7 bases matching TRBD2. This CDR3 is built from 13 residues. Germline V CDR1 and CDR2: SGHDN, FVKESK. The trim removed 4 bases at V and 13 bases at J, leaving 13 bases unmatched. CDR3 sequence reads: CASSPAPGSGAYF. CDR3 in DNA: TGTGCCAGCAGCCCTGCCCCGGGGAGCGGGGCATACTTC. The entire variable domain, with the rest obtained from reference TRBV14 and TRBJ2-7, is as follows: EAGVTQFPSHSVIEKGQTVTLRCDPISGHDNLYWYRRVMGKEIKFLLHFVKESKQDESGMPNNRFLAERTGGTYSTLKVQPAELEDSGVYFCASSPAPGSGAYFGPGTRLTVT.

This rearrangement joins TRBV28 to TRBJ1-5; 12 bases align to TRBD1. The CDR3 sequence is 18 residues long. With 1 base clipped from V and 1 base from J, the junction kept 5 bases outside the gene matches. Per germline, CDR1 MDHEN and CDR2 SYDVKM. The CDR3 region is CASSLYGTGGLSNQPQHF. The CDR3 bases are TGTGCCAGCAGTTTATACGGGACAGGGGGCTTGAGCAATCAGCCCCAGCATTTT.

This CDR3 reads CASSRQRLNTEAFF. In DNA form, the CDR3 reads TGTGCCAGCAGTCGACAGCGCTTGAACACTGAAGCTTTCTTT. V and J are TRBV28 and TRBJ1-1; the D gene is possibly TRBD1 (5 bases). This CDR3 contains 14 residues. The germline V and J ends were trimmed by 5 bases and 0 bases, with 10 bases remaining between them. The germline V gene encodes CDR1 MDHEN and CDR2 SYDVKM.

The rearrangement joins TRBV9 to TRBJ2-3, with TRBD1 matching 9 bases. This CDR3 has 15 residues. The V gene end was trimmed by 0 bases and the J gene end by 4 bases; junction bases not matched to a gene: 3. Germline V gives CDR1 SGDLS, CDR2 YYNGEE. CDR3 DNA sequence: TGTGCCAGCAGCGTAGGACAGGGGGTCCCAGATACGCAGTATTTT. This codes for CASSVGQGVPDTQYF.

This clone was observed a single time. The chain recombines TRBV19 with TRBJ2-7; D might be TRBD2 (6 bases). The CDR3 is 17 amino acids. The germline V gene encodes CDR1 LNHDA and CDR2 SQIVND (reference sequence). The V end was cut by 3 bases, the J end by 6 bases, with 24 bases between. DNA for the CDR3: TGTGCCAGTAGTATTCTGCCCCTCCGGGACTCCAACGCCGAGCAGTACTTC. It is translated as CASSILPLRDSNAEQYF.

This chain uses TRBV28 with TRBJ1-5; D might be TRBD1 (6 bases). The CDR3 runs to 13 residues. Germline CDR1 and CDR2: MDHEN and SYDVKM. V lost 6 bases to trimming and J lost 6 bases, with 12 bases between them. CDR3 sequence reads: CASRTGTTQPQHF. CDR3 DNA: TGTGCCAGCAGAACCGGGACAACTCAGCCCCAGCATTTT.

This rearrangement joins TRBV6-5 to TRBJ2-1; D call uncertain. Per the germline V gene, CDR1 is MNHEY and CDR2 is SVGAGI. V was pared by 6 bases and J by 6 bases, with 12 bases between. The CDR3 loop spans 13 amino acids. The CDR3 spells CASRGLVRNEQFF. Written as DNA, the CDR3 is TGTGCCAGCAGGGGCTTGGTACGCAATGAGCAGTTCTTC.

The CDR3 sequence: CASSLSGTIYNEQFF. CDR3 nucleotides: TGTGCCAGCAGCTTGAGCGGGACTATCTACAATGAGCAGTTCTTC. V gene TRBV5-4 combines with J gene TRBJ2-1; 7 bases line up with TRBD2. The CDR3 has 15 residues. Losses at the gene ends were 1 base for V and 3 bases for J; bases not matched to a gene: 4. Germline V gene data show CDR1 as SGHNT and CDR2 as YYREEE (reference sequence).

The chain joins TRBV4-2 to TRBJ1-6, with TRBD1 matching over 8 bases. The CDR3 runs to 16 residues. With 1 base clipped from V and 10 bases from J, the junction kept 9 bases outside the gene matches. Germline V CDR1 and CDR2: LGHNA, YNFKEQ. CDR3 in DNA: TGTGCCAGCAGCCAAGCTCTAGACAGGGGAGGATCACCCCTCCACTTT. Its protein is CASSQALDRGGSPLHF.